Each of the 28 T cell receptor beta chains below was sequenced from the same sample in a study of blood T cell repertoires in COVID-19. Repertoires were generated with immunoSEQ multiplex PCR, while TCRdb's copy carries only in-frame clones and drops some. The profile shows 250,000 or so clones, around 80% of them singletons. Sequences were obtained from peripheral blood. The receptors come from a human donor in a cohort sampled during active COVID-19.

CDR3: CASSEARGGSSPLHF. In nucleotides, the CDR3 is TGTGCCAGCAGTGAGGCAAGGGGGGGGAGTTCACCCCTCCACTTT. The gene calls are TRBV2 and TRBJ1-6; a possible D gene is TRBD1 (6 bases). The CDR3 loop spans 15 amino acids. Trimming left V 3 bases short and J 9 bases short, with 15 bases between. The germline gives CDR1 SNHLY, CDR2 FYNNEI.

This clone was counted a single time. This sequence joins TRBV18 and TRBJ1-1, with TRBD1 identical over 9 bases. Germline V gives CDR1 KGHSH, CDR2 LQKENI. The CDR3 totals 13 residues. J lost 8 bases, V lost 2 bases, and 3 bases had no gene match. In DNA form, the CDR3 reads TGTGCCAGCTCACCAAGACAGGGGGAGGAAGCTTTCTTT. Protein sequence: CASSPRQGEEAFF.

The chain employs TRBV30 and TRBJ1-1; possibly TRBD1 for D (6 bases). CDR3 length: 15 residues. V gave up 4 bases and J gave up 0 bases, with 15 bases separating them. Germline V CDR1 and CDR2: GTSNPN, SVGIG (reference sequence). The DNA of the CDR3 is TGTGCCTGGACCCGTCGGGGGGGCTTGAACACTGAAGCTTTCTTT. Its protein is CAWTRRGGLNTEAFF.

J is TRBJ2-3 and V is TRBV10-1, with 9 bases lining up with TRBD2. The CDR3 sequence is 13 residues long. Germline trimming cut 5 bases from V and 4 bases from J; bases unmatched to any gene: 1. Germline CDR1 is WNHNN and CDR2 is SYGVQD (reference sequence). The CDR3 spells CASSSSGADTQYF. In DNA form, the CDR3 reads TGCGCCAGCAGTTCTAGCGGGGCAGATACGCAGTATTTT.

This clone was seen just once. The chain joins TRBV19 to TRBJ2-1, with D perhaps matching TRBD2 (6 bases). V lost 0 bases, J lost 3 bases, and 12 bases lay in between. Germline V gives CDR1 LNHDA, CDR2 SQIVND (reference sequence). The CDR3 consists of 16 residues. CDR3 DNA: TGTGCCAGTAGTATAGACGCGCGGGGAGACTACAATGAGCAGTTCTTC. It yields the protein CASSIDARGDYNEQFF.

The chain carries TRBV10-3 and TRBJ2-7, with 9 bases lining up with TRBD1. The length of the CDR3 is 12 residues. V was pared by 8 bases and J by 4 bases, with 3 bases of the junction left unmatched. Germline CDR1 ENHRY, CDR2 SYGVKD. The CDR3 here is CAIGTGPYEQYF. The CDR3 DNA sequence: TGTGCCATCGGGACAGGGCCATACGAGCAGTACTTC.

This chain's CDR3 is CASRPPGPYNEQFF. For the CDR3, the DNA is TGTGCCAGCAGGCCCCCTGGGCCTTACAATGAGCAGTTCTTC. The chain employs TRBV27 and TRBJ2-1; D gene unclear. This CDR3 is 14 amino acids long. Trimming removed 6 bases at V and 4 bases at J, with 13 bases between. Germline CDR1 MNHEY, CDR2 SMNVEV (reference sequence).

The chain couples TRBV19 to TRBJ1-5; 7 nucleotides agree with TRBD1. The CDR3 covers 16 residues. Germline V gene sequence: CDR1 LNHDA, CDR2 SQIVND (reference sequence). V lost 7 bases, J lost 5 bases, and 14 bases stayed unmatched. CDR3 loop: CASTSGGQGVDQPQHF. The CDR3 DNA reads as TGTGCCAGTACCTCTGGGGGGCAGGGGGTCGATCAGCCCCAGCATTTT.

The chain uses TRBV2 and TRBJ2-6, with D maybe TRBD1 (5 bases). The germline gives CDR1 SNHLY, CDR2 FYNNEI. V was cut by 4 bases and J by 0 bases, with 7 bases left in between. The CDR3 extends over 15 amino acids. The CDR3 here is CASSAGISGANVLTF. The CDR3 DNA follows: TGTGCCAGCAGTGCAGGGATCTCTGGGGCCAACGTCCTGACTTTC.

V usage is TRBV19 and J usage is TRBJ2-5, with D tentatively TRBD2 (6 bases). CDR1 LNHDA and CDR2 SQIVND come from the germline V gene (reference sequence). V was shortened by 5 bases and J by 5 bases, with 18 bases between the two germline ends. CDR3 length: 15 residues. CDR3 in amino acids: CASSGSSEGEETQYF. The DNA of the CDR3 is TGTGCCAGTAGTGGCTCCTCGGAGGGCGAGGAGACCCAGTACTTC.

The chain links TRBV29-1 to TRBJ2-1; 8 bases line up with TRBD1. CDR3 length equals 12 residues. From germline, CDR1 is SQVTM and CDR2 ANQGSEA. The V gene end was trimmed by 6 bases and the J gene end by 7 bases; junction bases not matched to a gene: 5. Here the CDR3 reads CSVQGERNEQFF. DNA for the CDR3: TGCAGCGTACAGGGGGAAAGGAATGAGCAGTTCTTC.

This clone came up a few times. This chain uses TRBV6-4 with TRBJ2-1, with TRBD1 identical over 9 bases. V was clipped by 5 bases and J by 7 bases; unmatched bases: 6. Germline V gene sequence: CDR1 MRHNA, CDR2 SNTAGT. The CDR3 length is 14 residues. CDR3 DNA sequence: TGTGCCAGCAGTTCGGGACAGGGATTGAATGAGCAGTTCTTC. Its translation is CASSSGQGLNEQFF.

The rearrangement links TRBV3-1 (or the pseudogene TRBV3-2) to TRBJ2-6; D not resolved. The ends were cut back, 0 bases at V and 2 bases at J, with 5 bases in the middle. In germline, CDR1 is LGHDT, CDR2 YNNKEL (reference sequence). The CDR3 has 15 residues. CDR3 sequence reads: CASSQERPGANVLTF. CDR3 DNA: TGTGCCAGCAGCCAAGAGCGCCCTGGGGCCAACGTCCTGACTTTC.

The table lists this clone with a few counts. The chain combines TRBV19 with TRBJ2-5; possible D gene TRBD1, 6 bases. V was pared by 4 bases and J by 3 bases, with 12 bases between. CDR1 and CDR2 (germline): LNHDA, SQIVND (reference sequence). This CDR3 has 14 amino acids. CDR3 loop: CASSTRNREETQYF. The CDR3 DNA follows: TGTGCCAGTAGTACGAGGAACAGGGAAGAGACCCAGTACTTC.

This sequence joins TRBV28 and TRBJ2-3; tentative D call: TRBD1 (6 bases). This CDR3 is built from 14 residues. Germline CDR1 and CDR2: MDHEN and SYDVKM. V lost 3 bases to trimming and J lost 0 bases, with 7 bases between them. In nucleotides, the CDR3 is TGTGCCAGCAGTTTTGACAGGAGCACAGATACGCAGTATTTT. This codes for CASSFDRSTDTQYF.

This chain connects TRBV11-3 to TRBJ2-2; 8 bases match TRBD1. The J segment lost 5 bases and the V segment lost 2 bases, leaving 4 bases of the junction unmatched. This CDR3 spans 15 amino acids. Germline CDR1 is SGHNT and CDR2 is YENEEA. CDR3 sequence reads: CASSLLTGETGELFF. The DNA of the CDR3 is TGTGCCAGCAGCTTATTGACAGGGGAGACCGGGGAGCTGTTTTTT.

This sequence joins TRBV7-9 and TRBJ2-3; 11 bases fit TRBD2. Germline CDR1 is SEHNR and CDR2 is FQNEAQ (reference sequence). The CDR3 sequence is 15 residues long. The trim removed 5 bases at V and 6 bases at J, leaving 7 bases unmatched. CDR3 nucleotide sequence: TGTGCCAGCAGCCTCGGGACTAGCGGCAGTGATACGCAGTATTTT. Translated: CASSLGTSGSDTQYF.

The chain is built from TRBV6-5 and TRBJ2-3; TRBD1 might be the D (6 bases). The germline V gene has CDR1 MNHEY and CDR2 SVGAGI. Trimming left V 9 bases short and J 4 bases short, with 11 bases between. The CDR3 totals 12 residues. The CDR3 here is CARTKGADTQYF. The CDR3, as DNA: TGTGCCAGAACCAAGGGGGCAGATACGCAGTATTTT.

In this sample, this clone turned up a few times. The chain uses TRBV30 and TRBJ2-1; D gene unclear. Trimming stripped 3 bases from V and 0 bases from J, with 6 bases between. Germline assignment: CDR1 GTSNPN and CDR2 SVGIG (reference sequence). This CDR3 has 13 residues. In DNA form, the CDR3 reads TGTGCCTGGAGAGTGAGCTCCTACAATGAGCAGTTCTTC. This encodes CAWRVSSYNEQFF.

The chain joins TRBV3-1 (or the pseudogene TRBV3-2) to TRBJ1-6, with D hard to call. The CDR3 is 14 amino acids. Germline V gene sequence: CDR1 LGHDT, CDR2 YNNKEL (reference sequence). V was shortened by 3 bases and J by 7 bases, with 10 bases between the two germline ends. The CDR3 nucleotides read TGTGCCAGCAGCCAGTCTTGGGCCAATTCACCCCTCCACTTT. This gives the protein CASSQSWANSPLHF.

This clone was seen more than once but under ten times. V gene TRBV9 combines with J gene TRBJ1-1, with 9 bases aligning to TRBD1. Trimming cost V 3 bases and J 5 bases; bases outside gene matches: 2. This CDR3 is 13 amino acids long. CDR1 is SGDLS, CDR2 YYNGEE, per germline. CDR3 loop: CASSEQGATEAFF. In nucleotides, the CDR3 is TGTGCCAGCAGCGAACAGGGGGCGACTGAAGCTTTCTTT. The full variable domain, with the rest looked up from reference TRBV9 and TRBJ1-1, is DSGVTQTPKHLITATGQRVTLRCSPRSGDLSVYWYQQSLDQGLQFLIQYYNGEERAKGNILERFSAQQFPDLHSELNLSSLELGDSALYFCASSEQGATEAFFGQGTRLTVV.

This chain links TRBV27 with TRBJ1-1, with D possibly TRBD1 on 5 matching bases. Deletions cut 2 bases from V and 4 bases from J, with 11 bases between. Germline CDR1 and CDR2: MNHEY and SMNVEV (reference sequence). The CDR3 has 14 residues. CDR3 loop: CASSLQGGVTEAFF. CDR3 DNA: TGTGCCAGCAGTTTACAGGGTGGGGTCACTGAAGCTTTCTTT.

The chain employs TRBV28 and TRBJ2-7, with 9 bases fitting TRBD1. The trim removed 4 bases at V and 4 bases at J, leaving 5 bases unmatched. This CDR3 has 14 amino acids. The germline gives CDR1 MDHEN, CDR2 SYDVKM. For the CDR3, the DNA is TGTGCCAGCAGTTCCGGGACAGGGACGTACGAGCAGTACTTC. Encoded protein: CASSSGTGTYEQYF.

The V and J genes are TRBV7-3 and TRBJ2-7, with 7 bases lining up with TRBD1. The CDR3 is made up of 14 amino acids. Unmatched junction bases numbered 8, after V lost 6 bases and J lost 3 bases. The germline V gene encodes CDR1 SGHTA and CDR2 FQGTGA. CDR3 DNA: TGTGCCAGCAGTCCCCACGGACAGGACTACGAGCAGTACTTC. Translation: CASSPHGQDYEQYF.

The chain uses TRBV28 and TRBJ1-1; D gene uncertain. Germline-derived CDR1 and CDR2 are MDHEN and SYDVKM. V dropped 5 bases and J dropped 0 bases, with 10 bases sitting between them. The CDR3 loop spans 14 amino acids. The CDR3 protein is CASSLVEVNTEAFF. In nucleotides, the CDR3 is TGTGCCAGCAGTCTCGTGGAGGTGAACACTGAAGCTTTCTTT.

The gene calls are TRBV3-1 (or the pseudogene TRBV3-2) and TRBJ2-1, with TRBD1 matching over 9 bases. Germline lookup yields CDR1 LGHDT and CDR2 YNNKEL (reference sequence). The CDR3 consists of 16 residues. Germline trimming cut 4 bases from V and 9 bases from J; bases unmatched to any gene: 13. CDR3 DNA sequence: TGTGCCAGCAGCCGAACTTCCGGGACAGGGATGGGTGAGCAGTTCTTC. It is translated as CASSRTSGTGMGEQFF.

This clone was detected only once. The rearrangement uses TRBV11-2 and TRBJ1-6, with D uncertain. This CDR3 comprises 13 residues. Germline CDR1 is SGHAT and CDR2 is FQNNGV. V lost 5 bases, J lost 9 bases, and 11 bases lay in between. The CDR3 DNA follows: TGTGCCAGCAGCCAAGAAGGGAGTTCACCCCTCCACTTT. This gives the protein CASSQEGSSPLHF.

The chain recombines TRBV18 with TRBJ1-1; 9 bases line up with TRBD1. Germline V gene lookup returns CDR1 KGHSH and CDR2 LQKENI. The CDR3 covers 17 residues. V shed 6 bases, J shed 5 bases, and the junction held 16 bases outside the gene matches. The DNA for the CDR3 is TGTGCCAGCTCGCGGAAGTCTACAGGGGGCGAGGCGACTGAAGCTTTCTTT. Protein: CASSRKSTGGEATEAFF.